This T cell receptor beta chain was obtained from a study of T-cell reconstitution after alpha-beta-depleted transplantation in children (dated by TCRdb to 2015 to 2016). Broadly, across the study: T-cell immune reconstitution after TCRalphabeta/CD19-depleted allogeneic hematopoietic cell transplantation in children was quantitatively tracked in the study by means of TCR repertoire profiling.

What the work shows at the level of the full study, not this receptor alone: The high TCRbeta diversity at day 60 in some patients was ascribed to recipient T cells and intrathymic progenitors that had survived conditioning. Over subsequent months, a decline in hyperexpanded clone frequencies was noted, and after one year, T-cell counts and TCRbeta diversity were mostly ascribed to newly produced T cells. About two months after transplant, the apparently early recovery of alphabetaT-cell counts reportedly depended on just several hundred clones that had expanded rapidly and came from non-depleted graft cells.

Per the germline V gene, SGHAT is the CDR1 and FQNNGV is the CDR2. The CDR3 has 15 amino acids, counting the end cysteine and phenylalanine. Of the read, only the CDR3 DNA is kept; its 45 bases are in frame from base 1. V ends up 3 bases short and J 5 bases short, with an unmatched junction base count of 7. Library preparation used PCR. Sequencing instrument: Illumina HiSeq 2500. To normalize quantification of the TCRbeta repertoire, the TCR libraries were built with molecular barcoding that relied on unique molecular identifiers. TCRdb ran its own pipeline on the public reads, namely fastp trimming at Q25 and MiXCR clone calling, and kept in-frame beta chains. Entries are consolidated by CDR3 protein sequence, retaining the most common genes and DNA. The sample contains approximately 190,000 distinct CDR3 sequences, approximately 8% of them found a single time. The ten largest clones represent 35% to 40% of the sample.

About this clonotype itself: It has no known antigen specificity. Base qualities are not at hand, and no much larger clone is one base apart.

The sample's treatment or condition label, in plain terms: allogeneic hematopoietic cell transplantation with graft depleted of TCRalphabeta T cells and CD19 B cells. TCRalphabeta/CD19-depleted allogeneic hematopoietic cell grafts were given to the transplant recipients, all of whom were children. The specimen was PBMCs, mostly from graft donor cells, collected 360 days after TCRalphabeta/CD19-depleted stem cell transplant. The chain is assembled from TRBV11-2 and TRBJ1-5; the junction holds 7 bases that match TRBD1. This receptor was identified in a male patient under 10 years old who had a stem cell transplant for acute myeloid leukemia, so the T cells may come from the graft donor. The sequence in DNA is TGTGCCAGCAGCTTGGGGCAGGGGGAATATCAGCCCCAGCATTTT. Its amino acids are CASSLGQGEYQPQHF.